A selection of T cell receptor beta chains follows, all from one sample in a study of CD8 T cells in ankylosing spondylitis. TCRdb passed the 5' RACE reads through MiXCR, listing each CDR3 protein once. This repertoire shows 30,000 to 45,000 distinct CDR3 sequences, 10% found once; its top ten account for approximately 16%. Sequenced input: blood, either unsorted or a sorted T cell fraction (not recorded which). These receptors were obtained from a male donor with ankylosing spondylitis or in good health (not recorded which). The CDR3 runs from the conserved cysteine through the conserved F or W. The order of the fields is V gene, J gene, CDR3 length, CDR3 protein.

v_call: TRBV12-3/TRBV12-4; j_call: TRBJ2-2; cdr3_length: 14; cdr3_aa: CASSKARDTGELFF
v_call: TRBV7-2; j_call: TRBJ2-3; cdr3_length: 15; cdr3_aa: CASKASAGSTDTQYF
v_call: TRBV6-1; j_call: TRBJ1-3; cdr3_length: 15; cdr3_aa: CASRVQGSSGNTIYF
v_call: TRBV7-2; j_call: TRBJ1-2; cdr3_length: 15; cdr3_aa: CASSLAHSGEGGYTF
v_call: TRBV29-1; j_call: TRBJ1-4; cdr3_length: 12; cdr3_aa: CSAGHPNEKLFF
v_call: TRBV7-2; j_call: TRBJ2-1; cdr3_length: 13; cdr3_aa: CASSLVAGNEQFF
v_call: TRBV23-1; j_call: TRBJ2-2; cdr3_length: 17; cdr3_aa: CASSQSGTRTVAGELFF
v_call: TRBV5-1; j_call: TRBJ2-1; cdr3_length: 12; cdr3_aa: CASSPTGDEQFF
v_call: TRBV2; j_call: TRBJ2-3; cdr3_length: 14; cdr3_aa: CASSGTSGRDTQYF
v_call: TRBV12-3/TRBV12-4; j_call: TRBJ1-5; cdr3_length: 14; cdr3_aa: CASSPAGGNQPQHF
v_call: TRBV20-1; j_call: TRBJ2-7; cdr3_length: 12; cdr3_aa: CSASPTRGEQYF
v_call: TRBV20-1; j_call: TRBJ1-2; cdr3_length: 15; cdr3_aa: CSGTNGRGSDYGYTF
v_call: TRBV5-1; j_call: TRBJ2-7; cdr3_length: 13; cdr3_aa: CASSLEQLYEQYF
v_call: TRBV18; j_call: TRBJ2-5; cdr3_length: 14; cdr3_aa: CASSRDRGQETQYF
v_call: TRBV9; j_call: TRBJ2-7; cdr3_length: 14; cdr3_aa: CASSVLADSYEQYF
v_call: TRBV5-1; j_call: TRBJ2-1; cdr3_length: 16; cdr3_aa: CASSLVGGPYTNEQFF
v_call: TRBV25-1; j_call: TRBJ2-6; cdr3_length: 18; cdr3_aa: CASSHLTARISGANVLTF
v_call: TRBV15; j_call: TRBJ2-2; cdr3_length: 16; cdr3_aa: CATSRALAGDTGELFF
v_call: TRBV5-5; j_call: TRBJ2-7; cdr3_length: 17; cdr3_aa: CASSLVLDRVITYEQYF
v_call: TRBV20-1; j_call: TRBJ1-1; cdr3_length: 16; cdr3_aa: CSVIEGQERYDTEAFF
v_call: TRBV11-2; j_call: TRBJ1-1; cdr3_length: 15; cdr3_aa: CASSLDQGAKVEAFF
v_call: TRBV28; j_call: TRBJ1-4; cdr3_length: 15; cdr3_aa: CASSFPGTSNEKLFF
v_call: TRBV7-9; j_call: TRBJ2-2; cdr3_length: 13; cdr3_aa: CASITVLGGELFF
v_call: TRBV27; j_call: TRBJ2-3; cdr3_length: 15; cdr3_aa: CASSLVRRDTDTQYF
v_call: TRBV4-1; j_call: TRBJ2-7; cdr3_length: 12; cdr3_aa: CASSQEWTEQYF
v_call: TRBV12-3/TRBV12-4; j_call: TRBJ2-6; cdr3_length: 17; cdr3_aa: CASSSGQGMDGANVLTF
v_call: TRBV4-2; j_call: TRBJ1-4; cdr3_length: 15; cdr3_aa: CASSQGEGRGEKLFF
v_call: TRBV11-1; j_call: TRBJ2-2; cdr3_length: 16; cdr3_aa: CASSSRTSGATGELFF
v_call: TRBV7-2; j_call: TRBJ2-4; cdr3_length: 16; cdr3_aa: CASSWFGPPAKNIQYF
v_call: TRBV28; j_call: TRBJ2-6; cdr3_length: 16; cdr3_aa: CASSLGAPSGANVLTF
v_call: TRBV20-1; j_call: TRBJ1-5; cdr3_length: 18; cdr3_aa: CSAREALTGGYSNQPQHF
v_call: TRBV4-2; j_call: TRBJ2-3; cdr3_length: 16; cdr3_aa: CASSHVWAEHTDTQYF
v_call: TRBV20-1; j_call: TRBJ2-1; cdr3_length: 13; cdr3_aa: CSATQGGDNEQFF
v_call: TRBV5-1; j_call: TRBJ2-3; cdr3_length: 16; cdr3_aa: CASSLVATRGTDTQYF
v_call: TRBV20-1; j_call: TRBJ2-3; cdr3_length: 14; cdr3_aa: CSATGTASTDTQYF
v_call: TRBV5-1; j_call: TRBJ1-5; cdr3_length: 14; cdr3_aa: CASSLDGQNQPQHF
v_call: TRBV27; j_call: TRBJ2-1; cdr3_length: 13; cdr3_aa: CASSLSGDNEQFF
v_call: TRBV12-3/TRBV12-4; j_call: TRBJ2-1; cdr3_length: 15; cdr3_aa: CASRPGTGVYNEQFF
v_call: TRBV6-6; j_call: TRBJ2-7; cdr3_length: 13; cdr3_aa: CASSQRQGAEQYF
v_call: TRBV2; j_call: TRBJ2-7; cdr3_length: 11; cdr3_aa: CASSPSGEQYF
v_call: TRBV10-3; j_call: TRBJ2-2; cdr3_length: 18; cdr3_aa: CAISPPTIGGVGAGELFF
v_call: TRBV12-5; j_call: TRBJ2-3; cdr3_length: 15; cdr3_aa: CASGSGQGVTDTQYF
v_call: TRBV18; j_call: TRBJ2-2; cdr3_length: 17; cdr3_aa: CASSRNRQGTNTGELFF
v_call: TRBV3-1; j_call: TRBJ2-3; cdr3_length: 15; cdr3_aa: CASSQDMTRIDTQYF
v_call: TRBV20-1; j_call: TRBJ1-1; cdr3_length: 16; cdr3_aa: CSARDLREEVGTEAFF
v_call: TRBV28; j_call: TRBJ2-7; cdr3_length: 18; cdr3_aa: CASRFGTTQGAKGYEQYF
v_call: TRBV7-8; j_call: TRBJ1-1; cdr3_length: 15; cdr3_aa: CASSLSSQGNTEAFF